Sequencing of this T cell receptor (beta chain) was carried out in a study of blood T cell repertoires in COVID-19. The germline gives CDR1 SNHLY, CDR2 FYNNEI. CDR3 length: 12 amino acids. Losses at the gene ends were 6 bases for V and 7 bases for J; bases not matched to a gene: 3. Profiling relied on immunoSEQ multiplex PCR, and the TCRdb table lists in-frame clones only, not all of them. The sample shows 150,000 to 250,000 clones, 70% to 80% of them seen only once. V is TRBV2 and J is TRBJ1-2; 9 nucleotides agree with TRBD1. The sequence was collected from a woman aged 40 to 50 with COVID-19, enrolled during active disease. The material sequenced was peripheral blood. The CDR3 DNA sequence: TGTGCCAGCAGGCTGGGACAGGGTGGCTACACCTTC. Its translation: CASRLGQGGYTF.